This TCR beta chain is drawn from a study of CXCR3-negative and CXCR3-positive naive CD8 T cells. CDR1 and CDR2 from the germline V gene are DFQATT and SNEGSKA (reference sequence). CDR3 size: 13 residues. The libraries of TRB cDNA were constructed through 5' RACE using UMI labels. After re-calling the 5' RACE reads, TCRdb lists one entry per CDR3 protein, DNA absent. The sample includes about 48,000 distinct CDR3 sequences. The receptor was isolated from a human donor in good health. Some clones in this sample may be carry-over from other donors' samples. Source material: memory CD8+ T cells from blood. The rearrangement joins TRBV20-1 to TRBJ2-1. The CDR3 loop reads CSAATSAYNEQFF.